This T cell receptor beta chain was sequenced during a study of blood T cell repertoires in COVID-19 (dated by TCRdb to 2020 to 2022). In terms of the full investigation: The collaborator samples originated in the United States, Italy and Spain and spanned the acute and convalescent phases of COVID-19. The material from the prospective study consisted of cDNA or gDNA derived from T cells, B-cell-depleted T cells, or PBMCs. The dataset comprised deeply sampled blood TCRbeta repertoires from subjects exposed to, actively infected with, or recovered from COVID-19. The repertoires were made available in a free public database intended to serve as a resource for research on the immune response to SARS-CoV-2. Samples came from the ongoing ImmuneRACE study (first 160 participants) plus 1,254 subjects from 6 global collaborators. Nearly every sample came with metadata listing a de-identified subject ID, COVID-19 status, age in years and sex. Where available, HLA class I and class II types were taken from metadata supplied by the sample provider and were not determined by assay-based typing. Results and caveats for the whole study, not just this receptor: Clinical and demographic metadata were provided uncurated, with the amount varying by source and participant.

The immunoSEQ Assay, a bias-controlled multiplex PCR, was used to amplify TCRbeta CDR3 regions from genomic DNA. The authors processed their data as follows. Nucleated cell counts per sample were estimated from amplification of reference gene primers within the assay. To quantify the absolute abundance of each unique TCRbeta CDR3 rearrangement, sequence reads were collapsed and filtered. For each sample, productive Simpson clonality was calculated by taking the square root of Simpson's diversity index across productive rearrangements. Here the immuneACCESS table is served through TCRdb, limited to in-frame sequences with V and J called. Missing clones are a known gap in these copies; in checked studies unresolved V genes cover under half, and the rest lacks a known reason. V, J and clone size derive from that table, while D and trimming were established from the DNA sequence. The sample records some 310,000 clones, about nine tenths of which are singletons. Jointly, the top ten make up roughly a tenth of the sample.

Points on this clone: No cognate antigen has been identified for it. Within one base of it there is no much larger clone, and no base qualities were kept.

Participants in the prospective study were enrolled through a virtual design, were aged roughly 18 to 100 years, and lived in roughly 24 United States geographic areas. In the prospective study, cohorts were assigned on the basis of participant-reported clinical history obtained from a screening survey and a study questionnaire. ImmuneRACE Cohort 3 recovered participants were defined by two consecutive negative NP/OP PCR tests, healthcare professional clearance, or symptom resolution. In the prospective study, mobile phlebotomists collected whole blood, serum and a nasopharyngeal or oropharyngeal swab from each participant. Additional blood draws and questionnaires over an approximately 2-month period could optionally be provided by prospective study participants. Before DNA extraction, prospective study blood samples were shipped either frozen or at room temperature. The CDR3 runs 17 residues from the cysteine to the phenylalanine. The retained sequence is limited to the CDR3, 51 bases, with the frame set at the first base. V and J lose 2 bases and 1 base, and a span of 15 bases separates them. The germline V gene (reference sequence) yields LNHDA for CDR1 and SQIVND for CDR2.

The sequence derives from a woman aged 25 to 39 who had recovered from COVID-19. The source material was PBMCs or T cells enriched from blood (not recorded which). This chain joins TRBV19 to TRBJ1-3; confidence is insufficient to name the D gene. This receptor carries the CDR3 CASSIMQVYSSGNTIYF. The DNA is TGTGCCAGTAGTATAATGCAGGTCTACTCTTCTGGAAACACCATATATTTT.